The clone carrying this TCR beta chain has only one observation. The source of the sample is a study of blood T cell repertoires in COVID-19. Sequenced by immunoSEQ multiplex PCR; TCRdb stores in-frame clones only, minus some. The sample contains about 180,000 clones, roughly 86% of which appear only once. Sequencing was carried out using peripheral blood. The sequence came from a woman younger than 45 with active or convalescent COVID-19.

CDR3 coding DNA: TGTGCCAGTAGTGCCCCCATAGGGGGCTTAGCCAAAAACATTCAGTACTTC. Translated, it gives CASSAPIGGLAKNIQYF. This chain uses TRBV19 with TRBJ2-4; 7 bases line up with TRBD1. The trim removed 5 bases at V and 0 bases at J, leaving 10 bases unmatched. Germline V gives CDR1 LNHDA, CDR2 SQIVND (reference sequence). This CDR3 has 17 amino acids.